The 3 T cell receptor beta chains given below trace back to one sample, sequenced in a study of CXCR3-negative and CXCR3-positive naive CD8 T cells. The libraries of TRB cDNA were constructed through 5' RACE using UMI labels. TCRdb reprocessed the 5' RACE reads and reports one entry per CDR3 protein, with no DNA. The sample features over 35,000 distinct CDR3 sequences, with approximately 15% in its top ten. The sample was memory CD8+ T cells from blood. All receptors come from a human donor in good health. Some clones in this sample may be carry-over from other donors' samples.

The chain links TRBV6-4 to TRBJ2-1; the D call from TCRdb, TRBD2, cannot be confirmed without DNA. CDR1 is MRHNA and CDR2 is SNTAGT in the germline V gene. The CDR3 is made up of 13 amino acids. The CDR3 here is CASSEGSANEQFF.

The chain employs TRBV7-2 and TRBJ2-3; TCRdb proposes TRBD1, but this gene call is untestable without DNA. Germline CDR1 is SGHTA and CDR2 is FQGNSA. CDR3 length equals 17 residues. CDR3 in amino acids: CASSPVEDGGVLDTQYF.

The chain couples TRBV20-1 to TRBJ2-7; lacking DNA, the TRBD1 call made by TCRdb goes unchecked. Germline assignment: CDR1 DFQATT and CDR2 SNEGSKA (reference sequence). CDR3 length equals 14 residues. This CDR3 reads CSARAEGQSVEQYF.